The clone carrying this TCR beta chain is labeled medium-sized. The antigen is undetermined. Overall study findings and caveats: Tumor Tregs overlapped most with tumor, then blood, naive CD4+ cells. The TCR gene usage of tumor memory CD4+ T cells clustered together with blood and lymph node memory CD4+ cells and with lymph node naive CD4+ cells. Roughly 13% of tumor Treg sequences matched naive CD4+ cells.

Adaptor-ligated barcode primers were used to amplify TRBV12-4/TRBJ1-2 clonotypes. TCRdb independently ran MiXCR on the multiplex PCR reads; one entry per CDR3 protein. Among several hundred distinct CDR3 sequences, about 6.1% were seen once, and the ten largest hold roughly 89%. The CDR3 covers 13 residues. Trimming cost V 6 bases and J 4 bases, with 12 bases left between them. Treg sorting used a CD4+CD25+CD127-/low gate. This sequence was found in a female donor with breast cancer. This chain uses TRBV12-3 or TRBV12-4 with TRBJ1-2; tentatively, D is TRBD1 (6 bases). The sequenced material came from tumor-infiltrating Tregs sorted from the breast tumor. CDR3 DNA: TGTGCCAGCAGCACCGACAGGATCTATGGCTACACCTTC. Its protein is CASSTDRIYGYTF.